These 24 T cell receptor beta chains were sequenced from one sample in a study of neurological immune-mediated disorders. MiXCR, applied by TCRdb to the 5' RACE reads, yields one record per CDR3 protein. The table lists more than 30,000 distinct CDR3 sequences, 4% to 5.5% of them singletons. The sample taken for sequencing was PBMCs. These receptors came from a man aged 18 to 29 in good health.

This clonotype has at least ten counts. The chain joins TRBV7-2 to TRBJ2-7; 7 bases fit TRBD1. CDR3 length equals 14 residues. V was pared by 1 base and J by 5 bases, with 5 bases of the junction left unmatched. Germline V gene data show CDR1 as SGHTA and CDR2 as FQGNSA. The CDR3 DNA reads TGTGCCAGCAGCTTAGGTCCGGGGACAGACGAGCAGTACTTC. Protein sequence: CASSLGPGTDEQYF.

This clonotype was counted many times. The chain links TRBV5-6 to TRBJ2-6; D remains ambiguous. Per the germline V gene, CDR1 is SGHDT and CDR2 is YYEEEE. The CDR3 has 20 residues. V lost 4 bases and J lost 0, with 23 bases in between. CDR3 sequence (DNA): TGTGCCAGCAGCCTTATCTACGGTAGGCTAGGCCACTCTGGGGCCAACGTCCTGACTTTC. This translates into CASSLIYGRLGHSGANVLTF.

The sample holds many counts of this clonotype. This chain uses TRBV7-9 with TRBJ1-2; possibly TRBD1 for D (6 bases). Between the trimmed V and J ends, which lost 1 base and 6 bases, there was a span of 15 bases. The CDR3 runs 15 residues. Germline V gene data show CDR1 as SEHNR and CDR2 as FQNEAQ (reference sequence). CDR3 sequence reads: CASSLGRGLEDGYTF. The DNA for the CDR3 is TGTGCCAGCAGCTTAGGGCGGGGGCTAGAAGATGGCTACACCTTC.

This clonotype has a count of ten or more. V is TRBV20-1 and J is TRBJ1-1; 7 bases fit TRBD1. CDR3 size: 12 residues. The junction had 11 bases not matched to a gene; V was cut back by 5 bases and J by 11 bases. The germline V gene has CDR1 DFQATT and CDR2 SNEGSKA (reference sequence). The CDR3, as DNA: TGCAGTGCTCCCCAGCAGGGGGTATCGGCTTTCTTT. Protein product: CSAPQQGVSAFF.

This clonotype was detected ten times or more. The rearrangement uses TRBV29-1 and TRBJ1-2; D gene uncertain. The V end was cut by 5 bases, the J end by 7 bases, with 8 bases between. Germline lookup yields CDR1 SQVTM and CDR2 ANQGSEA. There are 10 residues in the CDR3. The CDR3 DNA reads TGCAGCGTTTTGGACGCTGGCTACACCTTC. It translates to CSVLDAGYTF.

This clonotype turned up a few times. This chain uses TRBV7-2 with TRBJ2-7; D gene unclear. Trimming shortened V by 1 base and J by 2 bases, and 9 bases separated the two germline ends. Germline assignment: CDR1 SGHTA and CDR2 FQGNSA. This CDR3 comprises 14 residues. This chain's CDR3 is CASSLEVSAYEQYF. In nucleotides, the CDR3 is TGTGCCAGCAGCTTAGAAGTCTCGGCCTACGAGCAGTACTTC. Full variable domain (rest looked up from reference TRBV7-2 and TRBJ2-7): GAGVSQSPSNKVTEKGKDVELRCDPISGHTALYWYRQSLGQGLEFLIYFQGNSAPDKSGLPSDRFSAERTGGSVSTLTIQRTQQEDSAVYLCASSLEVSAYEQYFGPGTRLTVT.

There are many counts of this clonotype. The gene calls are TRBV10-3 and TRBJ1-2; D not certain. Germline V gene sequence: CDR1 ENHRY, CDR2 SYGVKD. V was shortened by 7 bases and J by 0 bases, with 12 bases between the two germline ends. The CDR3 consists of 14 residues. The CDR3 here is CAITTVSANYGYTF. The DNA of the CDR3 is TGTGCCATCACTACGGTTTCAGCTAACTATGGCTACACCTTC.

This clonotype was seen repeatedly, ten times or more. The V call is TRBV20-1, the J call TRBJ2-7; 8 nucleotides align to TRBD1. V lost 1 base, J lost 2 bases, and 10 bases stayed unmatched. From germline, CDR1 is DFQATT and CDR2 SNEGSKA (reference sequence). The CDR3 spans 16 residues. The CDR3, as DNA: TGCAGTGCTAGAGCTAATCGGGACAGGCTGGCCTACGAGCAGTACTTC. Its protein is CSARANRDRLAYEQYF.

This clonotype appeared many times. V usage is TRBV27 and J usage is TRBJ1-2; tentative D call: TRBD1 (5 bases). There are 16 residues in the CDR3. Per the germline V gene, CDR1 is MNHEY and CDR2 is SMNVEV (reference sequence). V was cut by 5 bases and J by 3 bases, with 19 bases left in between. CDR3 in amino acids: CASSLRGGRGDYGYTF. The CDR3 bases are TGTGCCAGCAGTCTCCGCGGGGGGAGAGGGGACTATGGCTACACCTTC.

This clonotype came up many times. The CDR3 protein is CASSLGSDRHRLYGYTF. CDR3 sequence (DNA): TGTGCCAGCAGCTTGGGATCGGACAGGCATCGACTATATGGCTACACCTTC. The chain joins TRBV7-2 to TRBJ1-2; 7 bases match TRBD1. V dropped 3 bases and J dropped 5; count of bases not matched to a gene: 15. The germline CDR1 and CDR2 sequences are SGHTA and FQGNSA. The CDR3 length is 17 residues. The variable domain in full, completed from reference TRBV7-2 and TRBJ1-2, reads GAGVSQSPSNKVTEKGKDVELRCDPISGHTALYWYRQSLGQGLEFLIYFQGNSAPDKSGLPSDRFSAERTGGSVSTLTIQRTQQEDSAVYLCASSLGSDRHRLYGYTFGSGTRLTVV.

This clonotype has ten or more counts. J is TRBJ2-3 and V is TRBV5-1; D may be TRBD2 (6 bases). V was trimmed by 2 bases and J by 2 bases, leaving 12 bases between them. The CDR3 runs 15 residues. The V gene's germline CDR1 is SGHRS and CDR2 YFSETQ. The CDR3 protein is CASSLYGTATDTQYF. The CDR3 region has the DNA TGCGCCAGCAGCTTATACGGGACTGCCACAGATACGCAGTATTTT.

This clonotype has a count of ten or more. The genes are TRBV20-1 and TRBJ1-3; D is unclear. Germline CDR1 is DFQATT and CDR2 is SNEGSKA (reference sequence). The germline V and J ends were trimmed by 5 bases and 8 bases, with 19 bases remaining between them. The CDR3 covers 14 residues. In nucleotides, the CDR3 is TGCAGTGCTGGGCGATCGAACCCCGGGGACACCATATATTTT. Its translation: CSAGRSNPGDTIYF.

This clonotype was seen many times. J is TRBJ2-5 and V is TRBV20-1, with 7 bases identical to TRBD2. CDR3 size: 15 residues. The germline V gene encodes CDR1 DFQATT and CDR2 SNEGSKA (reference sequence). J lost 3 bases, V lost 6 bases, and 13 bases had no gene match. CDR3 DNA: TGCAGTGCGACTCCCCGCCCCGGACTAGAAGAGACCCAGTACTTC. Protein sequence: CSATPRPGLEETQYF.

This clonotype was detected many times. The chain employs TRBV20-1 and TRBJ1-3; possible D gene TRBD1, 6 bases. CDR1 is DFQATT, CDR2 SNEGSKA, per germline (reference sequence). Trimming left V 4 bases short and J 4 bases short, with 17 bases between. This CDR3 comprises 15 residues. DNA of the CDR3: TGCAGTGCTAAGCGGCCTTGGACAGCAGGAAACACCATATATTTT. The encoded protein is CSAKRPWTAGNTIYF.

This clonotype was seen ten or more times. The J gene is TRBJ1-4, the V gene TRBV20-1, with D tentatively TRBD1 (5 bases). This CDR3 spans 13 amino acids. CDR1 is DFQATT, CDR2 SNEGSKA, per germline (reference sequence). Trimming pared 6 bases from V and 6 bases from J, leaving 14 bases between. CDR3 in amino acids: CSAGTLRDEKLFF. For the CDR3, the DNA is TGCAGTGCCGGGACTCTTAGGGATGAAAAACTGTTTTTT.

This sequence joins TRBV30 and TRBJ2-7, with 7 bases matching TRBD1. J was trimmed by 3 bases and V by 0 bases; bases with no gene match: 14. The CDR3 has 17 residues. Germline V CDR1 and CDR2: GTSNPN, SVGIG (reference sequence). The CDR3 here is CAWSVSTGNRGFYEQYF. DNA for the CDR3: TGTGCCTGGAGTGTGTCGACCGGTAACAGGGGATTCTACGAGCAGTACTTC.

This clonotype was seen at least ten times. V and J are TRBV18 and TRBJ2-5; either TRBD1 or TRBD2 may supply D (5 bases each). CDR1 is KGHSH, CDR2 LQKENI, per germline. The CDR3 extends over 15 amino acids. V lost 0 bases and J 5 bases, leaving 13 bases between the germline ends. The CDR3 DNA reads TGTGCCAGCTCACCACCTTCGGGGCGAAGGGAGACCCAGTACTTC. Translation gives CASSPPSGRRETQYF. The whole variable domain, filled in from reference TRBV18 and TRBJ2-5, reads NAGVMQNPRHLVRRRGQEARLRCSPMKGHSHVYWYRQLPEEGLKFMVYLQKENIIDESGMPKERFSAEFPKEGPSILRIQQVVRGDSAAYFCASSPPSGRRETQYFGPGTRLLVL.

This clonotype has ten or more counts. The chain uses TRBV7-9 and TRBJ2-3; maybe TRBD1 (6 bases). From germline, CDR1 is SEHNR and CDR2 FQNEAQ (reference sequence). The CDR3 is 15 residues long. Trimming shortened V by 1 base and J by 0 bases, and 8 bases separated the two germline ends. The CDR3 DNA reads as TGTGCCAGCAGCTTAGATGGGGGCAGCACAGATACGCAGTATTTT. It yields the protein CASSLDGGSTDTQYF.

This clonotype appeared many times. V is TRBV20-1 and J is TRBJ2-2, with TRBD2 matching 10 bases. CDR1 and CDR2 (germline): DFQATT, SNEGSKA (reference sequence). The CDR3 spans 14 residues. Trimming at V came to 5 bases and at J to 6 bases, leaving 6 bases not matched to a gene. The CDR3 nucleotides read TGCAGTGCTGACCATACTAGCGGGGCCGGGGAGCTGTTTTTT. Protein: CSADHTSGAGELFF.

This clonotype was recorded at least ten times. The rearrangement joins TRBV11-3 to TRBJ2-3; D perhaps matches TRBD1 (5 bases). Trimming removed 1 base from V and 0 bases from J, with 8 bases in between. CDR3 size: 15 residues. Germline CDR1 is SGHNT and CDR2 is YENEEA. The CDR3 DNA follows: TGTGCCAGCAGCTTAGGACAGACTAGCACAGATACGCAGTATTTT. This encodes CASSLGQTSTDTQYF. Full variable domain (outside the CDR3, taken from reference TRBV11-3 and TRBJ2-3): EAGVVQSPRYKIIEKKQPVAFWCNPISGHNTLYWYLQNLGQGPELLIRYENEEAVDDSQLPKDRFSAERLKGVDSTLKIQPAELGDSAVYLCASSLGQTSTDTQYFGPGTRLTVL.

This clonotype was seen repeatedly, ten times or more. The J gene is TRBJ2-2, the V gene TRBV20-1; D tentatively fits TRBD1 or TRBD2 (5 bases each). This CDR3 is built from 15 residues. Germline V gene data show CDR1 as DFQATT and CDR2 as SNEGSKA (reference sequence). The V end lost 1 base, the J end lost 2 bases, and 11 bases lay between the germline ends. The CDR3 is CSARVLGVNTGELFF. DNA of the CDR3: TGCAGTGCTAGAGTACTGGGGGTTAACACCGGGGAGCTGTTTTTT.

The sample holds many counts of this clonotype. V and J are TRBV7-8 and TRBJ2-3; 9 bases match TRBD2. The CDR3 is 17 amino acids. V lost 5 bases and J lost 2; bases outside the gene matches: 11. In germline, CDR1 is SGHVS, CDR2 FQNEAQ. DNA of the CDR3: TGTGCCAGCAGCCGACGCGTTGCTAGCGGGAACACAGATACGCAGTATTTT. Amino acids: CASSRRVASGNTDTQYF.

This clonotype has at least ten counts. The chain links TRBV2 to TRBJ1-1; D is unclear. Germline V lookup: CDR1 SNHLY, CDR2 FYNNEI. V gave up 5 bases and J gave up 5 bases, with 12 bases separating them. This CDR3 is built from 13 residues. DNA for the CDR3: TGTGCCAGCAGTTTAGGATACGAGACTGAAGCTTTCTTT. Residues: CASSLGYETEAFF.

J is TRBJ1-4 and V is TRBV9; 7 bases align to TRBD1. Per germline, CDR1 SGDLS and CDR2 YYNGEE. V trimming: 4 bases; J trimming: 8 bases; junction bases outside the gene matches: 5. The CDR3 length is 13 residues. CDR3 sequence: CASSLRTGEKLFF. The CDR3, as DNA: TGTGCCAGCAGCCTTCGGACAGGCGAAAAACTGTTTTTT.